A single sample is the source of the 23 T cell receptor beta chains below, sequenced in a study of Tregs in tolerant kidney transplant recipients. Clones were sequenced by immunoSEQ multiplex PCR, and TCRdb holds only the in-frame ones, with some missing. The top ten clones hold approximately 0.35% of a sample with 100,000 to 130,000 clones, around 89% of them seen once. Source: CD4+ T cells from blood, taken before the transplant. Every receptor here comes from a human donor who received a combined kidney and bone marrow transplant.

The chain employs TRBV9 and TRBJ2-2; D might be TRBD1 (6 bases). The CDR3 extends over 15 amino acids. Per the germline V gene, CDR1 is SGDLS and CDR2 is YYNGEE. V was cut by 4 bases and J by 10 bases, with 20 bases left in between. The CDR3 reads CASSSNGGSWEELFF. DNA of the CDR3: TGTGCCAGCAGCTCAAATGGGGGCAGCTGGGAGGAGCTGTTTTTT.

The CDR3 protein is CASSRFPYGYTF. DNA of the CDR3: TGTGCCAGCAGCCGGTTCCCCTATGGCTACACCTTC. The genes are TRBV9 and TRBJ1-2; D is undetermined. Per the germline V gene, CDR1 is SGDLS and CDR2 is YYNGEE. This CDR3 has 12 amino acids. V was pared by 4 bases and J by 4 bases, with 8 bases between.

The chain employs TRBV6-5 and TRBJ2-2; D is perhaps TRBD1 (6 bases). CDR3 length equals 14 residues. Germline lookup yields CDR1 MNHEY and CDR2 SVGAGI. Trimming took off 4 bases at V and 0 bases at J, with 6 bases between the two ends. The CDR3 bases are TGTGCCAGCAGTTGGGACACGAACACCGGGGAGCTGTTTTTT. Translated, it gives CASSWDTNTGELFF.

The chain combines TRBV4-3 with TRBJ2-3, with TRBD1 matching over 7 bases. The junction had 5 bases not matched to a gene; V was cut back by 4 bases and J by 1 base. CDR1 and CDR2 (germline): LGHNA, YSLEER. The CDR3 is 15 amino acids. As DNA, the CDR3 is TGCGCCAGCAGCCTACGGACAGGAGGCACAGATACGCAGTATTTT. Translation: CASSLRTGGTDTQYF.

The chain employs TRBV5-1 and TRBJ1-2, with D hard to call. The CDR3 consists of 18 residues. V was cut by 0 bases and J by 1 base, with 19 bases left in between. Germline V gives CDR1 SGHRS, CDR2 YFSETQ. The CDR3 reads CASSLAGRARDHNYGYTF. The CDR3 nucleotides are TGCGCCAGCAGCTTGGCCGGGAGGGCCCGAGACCATAACTATGGCTACACCTTC.

The gene calls are TRBV27 and TRBJ1-5; D is perhaps TRBD1 (5 bases). From germline, CDR1 is MNHEY and CDR2 SMNVEV (reference sequence). V lost 6 bases and J 4 bases, leaving 13 bases between the germline ends. This CDR3 comprises 14 residues. This CDR3 is CASSRPGVNQPQHF. In DNA, the CDR3 is TGTGCCAGCAGCCGACCGGGGGTTAATCAGCCCCAGCATTTT.

This chain connects TRBV27 to TRBJ2-7; D perhaps matches TRBD2 (6 bases). V shed 2 bases and J shed 3 bases, with 20 bases lying between them. The length of the CDR3 is 17 residues. Germline CDR1 and CDR2: MNHEY and SMNVEV (reference sequence). In DNA, the CDR3 is TGTGCCAGCAGTTTAGGGCCCCAAAAGGGAGGCCTCTACGAGCAGTACTTC. This sequence encodes CASSLGPQKGGLYEQYF.

This rearrangement joins TRBV11-2 to TRBJ2-1, with D uncertain. V lost 9 bases to trimming and J lost 0 bases, with 9 bases between them. The CDR3 extends over 13 amino acids. Germline assignment: CDR1 SGHAT and CDR2 FQNNGV. CDR3 protein: CASSDSSYNEQFF. CDR3 nucleotide sequence: TGTGCCAGTTCTGATAGCTCCTACAATGAGCAGTTCTTC.

V and J are TRBV6-5 and TRBJ2-7, with TRBD1 identical over 10 bases. Germline V gene data show CDR1 as MNHEY and CDR2 as SVGAGI. Losses at the gene ends were 6 bases for V and 2 bases for J; bases not matched to a gene: 1. The CDR3 is 13 residues long. As DNA, the CDR3 is TGTGCCAGCAGCGACAGGGGGCCCTACGAGCAGTACTTC. Translating it yields CASSDRGPYEQYF.

There are a few counts of this clone. This chain joins TRBV2 and TRBJ1-1; unclear D gene. With 5 bases removed from V and 0 bases from J, the gap between germline ends came to 10 bases. CDR3 length: 14 amino acids. Germline values: CDR1 SNHLY, CDR2 FYNNEI. The DNA for the CDR3 is TGTGCCAGCAGTCCACACCCCCTGAACACTGAAGCTTTCTTT. It specifies CASSPHPLNTEAFF.

J is TRBJ2-7 and V is TRBV6-6; TRBD1 agrees at 7 bases. From germline, CDR1 is MNHNY and CDR2 SVGAGI (reference sequence). The CDR3 is 15 residues long. V shed 5 bases and J 1 base; nucleotides not matched to a gene: 8. CDR3 DNA sequence: TGTGCCAGCAGTACGAACAGGGGCAATTCCTACGAGCAGTACTTC. Its protein is CASSTNRGNSYEQYF.

This clone was seen just once. The CDR3 region is CASSLERSGYEQYF. As DNA, the CDR3 is TGTGCCAGCAGCTTAGAAAGGTCAGGCTACGAGCAGTACTTC. The rearrangement joins TRBV7-9 to TRBJ2-7; no reliable D call. The CDR3 sequence is 14 residues long. From germline, CDR1 is SEHNR and CDR2 FQNEAQ (reference sequence). V was clipped by 1 base and J by 3 bases, with 10 bases between them.

This chain links TRBV27 with TRBJ1-2; 8 bases match TRBD1. J lost 7 bases, V lost 6 bases, and 4 bases had no gene match. Per germline, CDR1 MNHEY and CDR2 SMNVEV (reference sequence). The CDR3 extends over 12 amino acids. CDR3 region: CASSEDRVGYTF. The CDR3 DNA follows: TGTGCCAGCAGCGAGGACAGGGTTGGCTACACCTTC.

J is TRBJ2-7 and V is TRBV2, with 9 bases lining up with TRBD1. Trimming took 6 bases from V and 1 from J; bases not matched to a gene: 4. The CDR3 runs to 14 residues. In germline, CDR1 is SNHLY, CDR2 FYNNEI. The CDR3 coding sequence is TGTGCCAGCAGAGGGACAGGGCTTTCCTACGAGCAGTACTTC. It encodes CASRGTGLSYEQYF.

V gene TRBV13 combines with J gene TRBJ2-1, with 8 bases lining up with TRBD2. The V gene's germline CDR1 is PRHDT and CDR2 FYEKMQ (reference sequence). Trimming cost V 2 bases and J 7 bases; bases outside gene matches: 7. The CDR3 runs 15 residues. In DNA, the CDR3 is TGTGCCAGCAGCTTACTGGCACTAGCGGTAAATGAGCAGTTCTTC. Its protein product is CASSLLALAVNEQFF.

This chain joins TRBV5-6 and TRBJ2-7, with 11 bases fitting TRBD2. The CDR3 has 18 residues. Germline V gene lookup returns CDR1 SGHDT and CDR2 YYEEEE. With 0 bases clipped from V and 2 bases from J, the junction kept 10 bases outside the gene matches. CDR3 residues: CASSLEVARLAGTYEQYF. DNA of the CDR3: TGTGCCAGCAGCTTGGAGGTAGCGAGACTAGCGGGGACCTACGAGCAGTACTTC.

The rearrangement joins TRBV30 to TRBJ2-1; tentative D call: TRBD1 (5 bases). Germline CDR1 is GTSNPN and CDR2 is SVGIG (reference sequence). Trimming removed 2 bases from V and 6 bases from J, with 23 bases in between. CDR3 length: 17 residues. This chain's CDR3 is CAWSLGVGARDVNEQFF. CDR3 DNA sequence: TGTGCCTGGAGTTTAGGGGTAGGGGCTAGGGATGTCAATGAGCAGTTCTTC.

J is TRBJ2-1 and V is TRBV20-1; unclear D gene. Germline V gene sequence: CDR1 DFQATT, CDR2 SNEGSKA (reference sequence). This CDR3 region has 11 residues. V lost 6 bases and J lost 0, with 3 bases in between. CDR3 sequence: CSAHSYNEQFF. CDR3 in DNA: TGCAGTGCCCACTCCTACAATGAGCAGTTCTTC.

The genes are TRBV6-1 and TRBJ1-1; perhaps TRBD1 as D (6 bases). The CDR3 length is 14 residues. Trimming removed 8 bases at V and 5 bases at J, with 18 bases between. CDR1 is MNHNS, CDR2 SASEGT, per germline. CDR3 in DNA: TGTGCCAGCCAAACCGGGGGGGCGCGTACTGAAGCTTTCTTT. Amino acid sequence: CASQTGGARTEAFF.

The chain carries TRBV6-5 and TRBJ2-3; D remains unclear. V shed 6 bases and J shed 5 bases, with 18 bases lying between them. The CDR3 length is 15 residues. CDR1 is MNHEY, CDR2 SVGAGI, per germline. CDR3 sequence: CASRPMPPGLDTQYF. The DNA of the CDR3 is TGTGCCAGCAGGCCCATGCCCCCCGGGTTAGATACGCAGTATTTT.

A single count supports this clone. CDR3 DNA sequence: TGTGCCTGGAGTCCGGGACAGGGGGGGACCCAGTACTTC. Protein product: CAWSPGQGGTQYF. The rearrangement joins TRBV30 to TRBJ2-5; 11 nucleotides match TRBD1. J was trimmed by 7 bases and V by 2 bases; bases with no gene match: 3. Germline CDR1 is GTSNPN and CDR2 is SVGIG (reference sequence). This CDR3 is built from 13 residues.

The sample holds one count of this clone. The rearrangement joins TRBV4-3 to TRBJ2-2; no reliable D call. V lost 4 bases to trimming and J lost 4 bases, with 13 bases between them. Germline-derived CDR1 and CDR2 are LGHNA and YSLEER. The CDR3 is 15 residues long. CDR3 sequence reads: CASSPSELSTGELFF. In DNA, the CDR3 is TGCGCCAGCAGCCCTTCGGAACTAAGCACCGGGGAGCTGTTTTTT.

The chain uses TRBV27 and TRBJ2-1; D possibly corresponds to TRBD2 (5 bases). The CDR3 is made up of 15 amino acids. The germline V gene has CDR1 MNHEY and CDR2 SMNVEV (reference sequence). Trimming left V 8 bases short and J 1 base short, with 15 bases between. Here the CDR3 reads CASGSKGVSYNEQFF. The DNA for the CDR3 is TGTGCCAGCGGGTCAAAGGGAGTTTCCTACAATGAGCAGTTCTTC.